Following are 25 T cell receptor beta chains from one sample sequenced in a study of OX40 agonist ivuxolimab in advanced cancers. Clones were sequenced by immunoSEQ multiplex PCR, and TCRdb holds only the in-frame ones, with some missing. The sample carries some 26,000 clones, 85% recorded once. The source material was CD4+ or CD8+ T cells sorted from blood, sampled in a trial of the OX40 agonist ivuxolimab. Receptor source: an adult with an advanced solid tumor such as melanoma, head and neck, liver or kidney cancer.

This clone has more than one count but fewer than ten. V and J are TRBV29-1 and TRBJ1-1; 10 bases fit TRBD1. V gave up 7 bases and J gave up 7 bases; unmatched junction bases: 12. The CDR3 spans 14 residues. Germline assignment: CDR1 SQVTM and CDR2 ANQGSEA. Here the CDR3 reads CSAQETGGDDEAFF. The CDR3 DNA reads as TGCAGCGCTCAGGAGACAGGGGGCGATGATGAAGCTTTCTTT. Using reference TRBV29-1 and TRBJ1-1 for the parts outside the CDR3, the full variable domain is SAVISQKPSRDICQRGTSLTIQCQVDSQVTMMFWYRQQPGQSLTLIATANQGSEATYESGFVIDKFPISRPNLTFSTLTVSNMSPEDSSIYLCSAQETGGDDEAFFGQGTRLTVV.

The chain joins TRBV19 to TRBJ1-1; 7 nucleotides agree with TRBD1. The germline CDR1 and CDR2 sequences are LNHDA and SQIVND (reference sequence). The CDR3 is 13 residues long. The J segment lost 4 bases and the V segment lost 3 bases, leaving 2 bases of the junction unmatched. For the CDR3, the DNA is TGTGCCAGTAGTATTGCAGGGGGCACTGAAGCTTTCTTT. The encoded protein is CASSIAGGTEAFF.

The sample holds one count of this clone. The V gene is TRBV11-2, the J gene TRBJ2-3; D is perhaps TRBD2 (6 bases). V was cut by 3 bases and J by 1 base, with 11 bases left in between. The CDR3 spans 15 residues. CDR1 SGHAT and CDR2 FQNNGV come from the germline V gene. The CDR3 DNA is TGTGCCAGCAGCTTGGAGTGGGGGGGCACAGATACGCAGTATTTT. Residues: CASSLEWGGTDTQYF.

This clone was seen a single time. This sequence joins TRBV6-5 and TRBJ1-5; maybe TRBD1 (6 bases). V lost 5 bases and J lost 6, with 14 bases in between. Germline lookup yields CDR1 MNHEY and CDR2 SVGAGI. The CDR3 totals 14 residues. The CDR3 nucleotides are TGTGCCAGCAGTCCGGGACACCAGTTTCAGCCCCAGCATTTT. Its protein product is CASSPGHQFQPQHF.

This chain uses TRBV11-3 with TRBJ1-1; no clear D gene. Trimming took off 5 bases at V and 5 bases at J, with 18 bases between the two ends. Germline V gene data show CDR1 as SGHNT and CDR2 as YENEEA. This CDR3 has 15 residues. The CDR3 here is CASSLLLWRDTEAFF. DNA of the CDR3: TGTGCCAGCAGCCTACTCCTTTGGAGGGATACTGAAGCTTTCTTT.

The chain uses TRBV19 and TRBJ1-1; no definite D call. The ends were cut back, 3 bases at V and 11 bases at J, with 16 bases in the middle. Germline V gene data show CDR1 as LNHDA and CDR2 as SQIVND (reference sequence). The CDR3 length is 13 residues. DNA of the CDR3: TGTGCCAGTAGTATTGACGGATGGAATCCGGCTTTCTTT. Translated, it gives CASSIDGWNPAFF.

The rearrangement joins TRBV19 to TRBJ2-7; D is perhaps TRBD1 or TRBD2 (5 bases each). CDR1 and CDR2 (germline): LNHDA, SQIVND (reference sequence). The CDR3 sequence is 15 residues long. V lost 3 bases to trimming and J lost 2 bases, with 14 bases between them. Here the CDR3 DNA reads TGTGCCAGTAGTATGTGGGACGTTTTACCCTACGAGCAGTACTTC. It translates to CASSMWDVLPYEQYF.

V usage is TRBV7-2 and J usage is TRBJ1-1; D is uncertain. The germline V and J ends were trimmed by 2 bases and 4 bases, with 11 bases remaining between them. The CDR3 runs 14 residues. Per germline, CDR1 SGHTA and CDR2 FQGNSA. CDR3 sequence: CASSLTGSVTEAFF. CDR3 DNA: TGTGCCAGCAGCTTAACGGGATCGGTCACTGAAGCTTTCTTT.

V and J are TRBV5-1 and TRBJ2-7, with D possibly called TRBD1 or TRBD2 (5 bases each). The V gene's germline CDR1 is SGHRS and CDR2 YFSETQ. Trimming took 4 bases from V and 6 from J, leaving 11 bases between them. The CDR3 consists of 12 residues. The CDR3 DNA is TGCGCCAGCAGCGGGGACCGGGGCGAGCAGTACTTC. It translates to CASSGDRGEQYF.

The chain combines TRBV30 with TRBJ2-1; 8 bases fit TRBD1. The CDR3 runs 12 residues. V lost 3 bases and J lost 7; bases outside the gene matches: 2. The germline gives CDR1 GTSNPN, CDR2 SVGIG (reference sequence). CDR3 amino acids: CAWRGTGNEQFF. Written as DNA, the CDR3 is TGTGCCTGGAGGGGGACAGGTAATGAGCAGTTCTTC.

V usage is TRBV4-1 and J usage is TRBJ2-7; 11 bases align to TRBD2. Germline V gene data show CDR1 as MGHRA and CDR2 as YSYEKL. The trim removed 4 bases at V and 5 bases at J, leaving 4 bases unmatched. The CDR3 spans 14 residues. CDR3 in DNA: TGCGCCAGCAGCCCTAGCGGGGGGTCCCACGAGCAGTACTTC. This encodes CASSPSGGSHEQYF.

This clone appeared once. This rearrangement joins TRBV30 to TRBJ1-5; D is perhaps TRBD1 (6 bases). Germline CDR1 and CDR2: GTSNPN and SVGIG (reference sequence). Trimming left V 1 base short and J 3 bases short, with 16 bases between. The CDR3 is made up of 16 amino acids. The CDR3: CAWSARVGQPNQPQHF. The CDR3 coding sequence is TGTGCCTGGAGTGCCCGCGTAGGACAGCCCAATCAGCCCCAGCATTTT.

V gene TRBV5-5 combines with J gene TRBJ2-3, with a possible D match to TRBD2 (5 bases). Trimming left V 7 bases short and J 5 bases short, with 20 bases between. CDR3 length: 15 amino acids. CDR1 is SGHKS and CDR2 is YYEKEE in the germline V gene (reference sequence). The CDR3 loop is CASFLRLSRGDTQYF. Written as DNA, the CDR3 is TGTGCCAGCTTCCTAAGGCTATCTCGGGGAGATACGCAGTATTTT.

The sample holds one count of this clone. This CDR3 reads CASSAGVGQYF. As DNA, the CDR3 is TGTGCCAGCAGTGCGGGGGTGGGGCAGTATTTT. V gene TRBV2 combines with J gene TRBJ2-3; tentatively, D is TRBD2 (6 bases). There are 11 residues in the CDR3. The germline V gene has CDR1 SNHLY and CDR2 FYNNEI. The V and J ends lost 4 bases and 11 bases respectively, with 10 bases between them.

Here the CDR3 reads CASSEDRVEKLFF. DNA of the CDR3: TGTGCCAGCAGTGAGGACAGGGTCGAAAAACTGTTTTTT. This chain links TRBV2 with TRBJ1-4, with TRBD1 identical over 8 bases. After removal of 3 bases from V and 8 bases from J, the junction contained 2 bases not matched to a gene. CDR1 and CDR2 from the germline V gene are SNHLY and FYNNEI. CDR3 length: 13 residues.

The CDR3 protein is CAWSVLVAGVFRETQYF. DNA for the CDR3: TGTGCCTGGAGTGTACTAGTAGCGGGAGTCTTTCGGGAGACCCAGTACTTC. The chain employs TRBV30 and TRBJ2-5; 9 bases line up with TRBD2. V shed 0 bases and J 5 bases; nucleotides not matched to a gene: 13. The CDR3 length is 17 residues. CDR1 is GTSNPN and CDR2 is SVGIG in the germline V gene (reference sequence).

The genes are TRBV19 and TRBJ2-2; 11 bases are a match to TRBD1. The V gene end was trimmed by 11 bases and the J gene end by 4 bases; junction bases not matched to a gene: 3. Looked up from germline, CDR1 is LNHDA and CDR2 is SQIVND (reference sequence). The CDR3 has 13 amino acids. The CDR3 region is CASGQGVTGELFF. Written as DNA, the CDR3 is TGTGCCTCGGGACAGGGGGTCACCGGGGAGCTGTTTTTT.

This clone was observed once. The V gene is TRBV27, the J gene TRBJ1-2, with D hard to call. Trimming shortened V by 10 bases and J by 1 base, and 10 bases separated the two germline ends. This CDR3 spans 12 amino acids. Germline V CDR1 and CDR2: MNHEY, SMNVEV (reference sequence). The chain's CDR3 is CATRGFNYGYTF. The CDR3, as DNA: TGTGCCACCCGAGGGTTTAACTATGGCTACACCTTC.

The chain has TRBV25-1 and TRBJ2-3; 12 bases match TRBD2. CDR3 length: 16 amino acids. Germline loops: CDR1 MGHDK, CDR2 SYGVNS. The J segment lost 4 bases and the V segment lost 8 bases, leaving 10 bases of the junction unmatched. CDR3 protein: CASAPLAGGLPDTQYF. The CDR3 region has the DNA TGTGCCAGCGCGCCCCTAGCGGGAGGGCTCCCAGATACGCAGTATTTT.

In its sample, this clone was seen once. The rearrangement joins TRBV14 to TRBJ2-7; D ambiguous. Looked up from germline, CDR1 is SGHDN and CDR2 is FVKESK. Trimming removed 0 bases from V and 2 bases from J, with 11 bases in between. This CDR3 is 15 amino acids long. The CDR3 sequence is CASSQDRSRAYEQYF. CDR3 nucleotides: TGTGCCAGCAGCCAAGATCGTAGTAGGGCCTACGAGCAGTACTTC.

Worth noting for this clone: Other DNA sequences in this sample translate to the same CDR3. This chain connects TRBV9 to TRBJ2-2; D not certain. Trimming took off 0 bases at V and 6 bases at J, with 3 bases between the two ends. Germline assignment: CDR1 SGDLS and CDR2 YYNGEE. The CDR3 length is 12 residues. CDR3 amino acids: CASSVAAGELFF. CDR3 DNA sequence: TGTGCCAGCAGCGTAGCCGCCGGGGAGCTGTTTTTT. The whole variable domain, filled in from reference TRBV9 and TRBJ2-2, reads DSGVTQTPKHLITATGQRVTLRCSPRSGDLSVYWYQQSLDQGLQFLIQYYNGEERAKGNILERFSAQQFPDLHSELNLSSLELGDSALYFCASSVAAGELFFGEGSRLTVL.

As DNA, the CDR3 is TGTGCCAGCAGCCCCCAGGTGAATGGAAACACCATATATTTT. It codes for CASSPQVNGNTIYF. The chain links TRBV7-9 to TRBJ1-3; D call uncertain. This CDR3 comprises 14 residues. Trimming pared 5 bases from V and 3 bases from J, leaving 11 bases between. The germline V gene has CDR1 SEHNR and CDR2 FQNEAQ (reference sequence).

This chain uses TRBV28 with TRBJ1-5; tentatively, D is TRBD1 (6 bases). CDR1 is MDHEN, CDR2 SYDVKM, per germline. The CDR3 has 15 amino acids. The V gene lost 5 bases and the J gene lost 6 bases, with 17 bases spanning the gap. CDR3: CASSLSGARSQPQHF. CDR3 bases: TGTGCCAGCAGTCTCTCAGGGGCTAGAAGTCAGCCCCAGCATTTT.

The V call is TRBV9, the J call TRBJ2-2; D perhaps matches TRBD2 (7 bases). V was trimmed by 4 bases and J by 1 base, leaving 14 bases between them. This CDR3 is 16 amino acids long. CDR1 is SGDLS, CDR2 YYNGEE, per germline. DNA of the CDR3: TGTGCCAGCAGCACCCCAAGGGGGGGGAACACCGGGGAGCTGTTTTTT. Its translation: CASSTPRGGNTGELFF.

The chain is built from TRBV2 and TRBJ1-6; D gene ambiguous. This CDR3 spans 16 amino acids. Trimming cost V 3 bases and J 0 bases, with 9 bases left between them. Germline V CDR1 and CDR2: SNHLY, FYNNEI. The CDR3 sequence is CASSEVGSSYNSPLHF. The CDR3 nucleotides read TGTGCCAGCAGTGAGGTGGGAAGCTCCTATAATTCACCCCTCCACTTT.